A selection of T cell receptor beta chains follows, all from one sample in a study of shared T cell receptors in the human thymus. Measured with immunoSEQ multiplex PCR; TCRdb has only the in-frame clones, and not every one. Counted here are over 650,000 clones, approximately 87% occurring once; the ten biggest clones make up roughly 0.0086%. The same data also went into a second study, on human thymus T cells.

Sequencing was done on a sample of thymocytes. The source of these receptors is a boy in the first two years of life with a congenital heart defect. Each CDR3 is given with its conserved first and last residue. Fields, in order: D gene, clone size, J gene, V gene, CDR3 protein, CDR3 DNA. D genes are given only for firm matches. Clone sizes are given selectively: once, few, many, or a class where the clone is expanded.

TRBD2 once TRBJ2-3 TRBV5-6 CASSSLAGGRDTQYF TGTGCCAGCAGCTCATTAGCGGGGGGGAGGGATACGCAGTATTTT
- - TRBJ2-4 TRBV2 CASSEAGHLAKNIQYF TGTGCCAGCAGTGAGGCCGGACATCTAGCCAAAAACATTCAGTACTTC
TRBD2 - TRBJ2-1 TRBV4-3 CASSQDGLAGLRGNEQFF TGCGCCAGCAGCCAAGATGGACTAGCGGGATTGAGGGGTAATGAGCAGTTCTTC
- - TRBJ2-5 TRBV12-5 CASGAAGTQYF TGTGCTAGTGGCGCCGCGGGGACCCAGTACTTC
TRBD2 - TRBJ2-2 TRBV19 CASTPITGGGELFF TGTGCCAGTACCCCAATAACGGGGGGAGGGGAGCTGTTTTTT
TRBD1 - TRBJ1-1 TRBV5-6 CASSPDRGAEAFF TGTGCCAGCAGCCCAGACAGGGGGGCTGAAGCTTTCTTT
- - TRBJ1-1 TRBV2 CASSENAGNTEAFF TGTGCCAGCAGTGAAAATGCGGGGAACACTGAAGCTTTCTTT
- - TRBJ2-1 TRBV7-6 CASSLAWGGDRSYNEQFF TGTGCCAGCAGCTTAGCATGGGGGGGCGACAGATCATACAATGAGCAGTTCTTC
TRBD1 - TRBJ1-1 TRBV27 CASRHQGVGTEAFF TGTGCCAGCAGGCACCAGGGGGTAGGGACTGAAGCTTTCTTT
- - TRBJ2-7 TRBV28 CASSQARGGGGTYEQYF TGTGCCAGCAGTCAAGCGCGGGGAGGAGGTGGGACCTACGAGCAGTACTTC
TRBD1 - TRBJ1-4 TRBV4-1 CASSQETGGCEKLFF TGCGCCAGCAGCCAAGAGACAGGGGGATGTGAAAAACTGTTTTTT
TRBD1 - TRBJ2-5 TRBV6-5 CASRQLRQGQETQYF TGTGCCAGCAGACAACTCCGACAGGGCCAAGAGACCCAGTACTTC
TRBD1 - TRBJ1-1 TRBV19 CASKTGDTEAFF TGTGCCAGCAAGACAGGGGACACTGAAGCTTTCTTT
- - TRBJ2-1 TRBV9 CASSGSSRGLFGNEQFF TGTGCCAGCAGCGGGTCGTCGAGAGGGTTGTTCGGCAATGAGCAGTTCTTC
- few TRBJ1-1 TRBV4-3 CASSQVGGMNTEAFF TGCGCCAGCAGCCAAGTTGGGGGGATGAACACTGAAGCTTTCTTT
TRBD1 once TRBJ1-1 TRBV18 CASSRRPQIRDRGTEAFF TGTGCCAGCTCCCGCAGGCCCCAAATCCGGGACAGGGGCACTGAAGCTTTCTTT
- - TRBJ2-5 TRBV19 CASSIGVGRETQYF TGTGCCAGTAGTATCGGGGTAGGGCGAGAGACCCAGTACTTC
TRBD2 - TRBJ2-3 TRBV14 CASSHRLAGGGTDTQYF TGTGCCAGCAGCCATCGCCTAGCGGGAGGAGGCACAGATACGCAGTATTTT
TRBD1 - TRBJ1-5 TRBV5-4 CASSLGTEANQPQHF TGTGCCAGCAGCCTAGGGACAGAAGCAAATCAGCCCCAGCATTTT
- - TRBJ2-1 TRBV5-8 CASSSWQFF TGTGCCAGCAGCTCGTGGCAGTTCTTC
- - TRBJ2-6 TRBV6-4 CASSKHSGANVLTF TGTGCCAGCAGTAAACACTCTGGGGCCAACGTCCTGACTTTC
- - TRBJ2-7 TRBV14 CASSQVQEPPYEQYF TGTGCCAGCAGCCAGGTACAGGAGCCGCCTTACGAGCAGTACTTC
TRBD2 - TRBJ2-7 TRBV5-4 CASSFRGSSYEQYF TGTGCCAGCAGCTTCCGCGGGAGCTCCTACGAGCAGTACTTC
- - TRBJ1-5 TRBV6-5 CASSNAAVNQPQHF TGTGCCAGCAGTAACGCGGCAGTTAATCAGCCCCAGCATTTT
TRBD1 - TRBJ2-7 TRBV5-4 CASSRGQGVFDEQYF TGTGCCAGCAGCCGGGGACAGGGGGTGTTTGACGAGCAGTACTTC
TRBD2 - TRBJ2-1 TRBV30 CAWSVQGTSGRPHNEQFF TGTGCCTGGAGTGTACAGGGGACTAGCGGGAGGCCCCACAATGAGCAGTTCTTC
TRBD1 - TRBJ2-1 TRBV2 CASRDDHGTGWNEQFF TGTGCCAGCAGAGATGATCATGGGACAGGTTGGAATGAGCAGTTCTTC
- - TRBJ2-1 TRBV27 CASSYGRLSYNEQFF TGTGCCAGCAGTTATGGGCGCCTCTCCTACAATGAGCAGTTCTTC
- - TRBJ1-1 TRBV20-1 CSAIDSQEAFF TGCAGTGCCATAGACAGCCAGGAGGCTTTCTTT
TRBD1 - TRBJ2-7 TRBV30 CAWSRRGTVDSYEQYF TGTGCCTGGAGTAGAAGGGGGACAGTAGATTCCTACGAGCAGTACTTC
TRBD2 - TRBJ2-1 TRBV29-1 CSASRGGLAGANEQFF TGCAGCGCCTCGCGCGGGGGACTAGCGGGAGCAAATGAGCAGTTCTTC
TRBD1 - TRBJ2-1 TRBV30 CAWRPGQGYNEQFF TGTGCCTGGAGACCGGGACAGGGGTACAATGAGCAGTTCTTC
- - TRBJ2-3 TRBV7-6 CATKSEGTDTQYF TGTGCCACCAAGTCAGAGGGCACAGATACGCAGTATTTT
- - TRBJ1-1 TRBV5-1 CASSRGNPKEYLNTEAFF TGCGCCAGCAGCCGGGGTAACCCGAAAGAATACCTGAACACTGAAGCTTTCTTT
TRBD2 - TRBJ2-1 TRBV13 CASSPPAVGGGADSYNEQFF TGTGCCAGCAGCCCCCCGGCAGTGGGCGGGGGGGCCGATTCCTACAATGAGCAGTTCTTC
- - TRBJ1-1 TRBV5-1 CASSERPAENTEAFF TGCGCCAGCAGCGAAAGGCCGGCGGAGAACACTGAAGCTTTCTTT
TRBD2 - TRBJ2-3 TRBV4-3 CASSQDSGATTDTQYF TGCGCCAGCAGCCAAGATAGCGGGGCTACCACAGATACGCAGTATTTT
- - TRBJ1-1 TRBV30 CACDSPTPTPEAFF TGTGCCTGTGACAGCCCCACGCCCACCCCTGAAGCTTTCTTT
- - TRBJ2-7 TRBV10-1 CASRHREGVPYEQYF TGCGCCAGCAGGCACAGGGAAGGGGTGCCCTACGAGCAGTACTTC
TRBD1 - TRBJ2-5 TRBV7-2 CASSLDTPTGAQETQYF TGTGCCAGCAGCTTAGATACCCCGACAGGGGCCCAAGAGACCCAGTACTTC
- - TRBJ1-6 TRBV5-4 CASSGGGHLHF TGTGCCAGCTCGGGAGGCGGTCACCTCCACTTT
TRBD1 - TRBJ1-1 TRBV4-1 CASSQEPGQVNDRASF TGCGCCAGCAGCCAGGAGCCGGGACAGGTTAATGACCGGGCTAGCTTT
- once TRBJ1-2 TRBV6-5 CASSYPVGRGYGYTF TGTGCCAGCAGTTACCCGGTGGGGAGGGGTTATGGCTACACCTTC
- - TRBJ2-7 TRBV5-4 CASSHGLRTNYEQYF TGTGCCAGCAGCCACGGACTCCGGACTAACTACGAGCAGTACTTC
TRBD2 - TRBJ2-1 TRBV5-6 CASSPGVSGDPPYNEQFF TGTGCCAGCAGCCCGGGGGTTAGCGGGGACCCCCCCTACAATGAGCAGTTCTTC
- - TRBJ2-5 TRBV19 CASSVGILWGEETQYF TGTGCCAGTAGTGTCGGGATTTTGTGGGGGGAAGAGACCCAGTACTTC
TRBD2 few TRBJ2-7 TRBV7-8 CASSLYDSGNYEQYF TGTGCCAGCAGCTTATATGACAGCGGGAACTACGAGCAGTACTTC
- - TRBJ1-1 TRBV4-2 CASSQVPGMGTEAFF TGTGCCAGCAGCCAAGTTCCAGGGATGGGGACTGAAGCTTTCTTT
- - TRBJ1-1 TRBV7-9 CASSGGDFRPEAFF TGTGCCAGCAGCGGAGGGGACTTCCGACCAGAAGCTTTCTTT
TRBD2 - TRBJ2-7 TRBV5-1 CASSLTSGGSGEQYF TGCGCCAGCAGCTTGACTAGCGGGGGGTCAGGGGAGCAGTACTTC
- - TRBJ2-6 TRBV7-2 CASSLAASGANVLTF TGTGCCAGCAGCTTAGCGGCCTCTGGGGCCAACGTCCTGACTTTC
- - TRBJ2-5 TRBV7-9 CASSLVRGADSIQETQYF TGTGCCAGCAGCTTAGTCCGAGGGGCGGACAGCATACAAGAGACCCAGTACTTC
- - TRBJ2-7 TRBV5-1 CASSLGLMDNNTCYEQYF TGCGCCAGCAGCTTGGGACTCATGGACAATAATACATGCTACGAGCAGTACTTC